A single sample gave rise to the 8 T cell receptor beta chains below, sequenced in a study of blood T cell repertoires in COVID-19. TCRdb's copy holds only in-frame clones and misses some; the assay was immunoSEQ multiplex PCR. The sample consists of around 100,000 clones, roughly 85% of them appearing once. Sequencing was done on a sample of peripheral blood. These receptors all stem from a man aged 35-49 years with acute or convalescent COVID-19.

The CDR3 protein is CASSTTSGGVRSYEQYF. CDR3 in DNA: TGTGCCAGCAGCACGACTAGCGGGGGAGTGCGGTCCTACGAGCAGTACTTC. The chain joins TRBV6-2 or TRBV6-3 to TRBJ2-7; 12 bases agree with TRBD2. CDR1 is MNHEY and CDR2 is SVGEGT in the germline V gene. The CDR3 contains 17 residues. V shed 6 bases and J 1 base; nucleotides not matched to a gene: 10.

V usage is TRBV2 and J usage is TRBJ1-2; 9 nucleotides line up with TRBD1. Germline CDR1 reads SNHLY; CDR2 reads FYNNEI. With 7 bases clipped from V and 8 bases from J, the junction kept 5 bases outside the gene matches. CDR3 size: 12 residues. The CDR3 region has the DNA TGTGCCAGCACCGGGACAGGGTTCGGCTACACCTTC. It is translated as CASTGTGFGYTF.

About this clone: The same CDR3 arises from other DNA sequences in this sample as well. The chain employs TRBV6-5 and TRBJ1-2; tentatively, D is TRBD1 (5 bases). The germline gives CDR1 MNHEY, CDR2 SVGAGI. The V gene lost 5 bases and the J gene lost 1 base, with 8 bases spanning the gap. The CDR3 spans 13 residues. CDR3 residues: CASSRQGNYGYTF. DNA of the CDR3: TGTGCCAGCAGTCGCCAGGGTAACTATGGCTACACCTTC.

The chain carries TRBV12-3 or TRBV12-4 and TRBJ1-1; D is possibly TRBD1 (5 bases). Between the trimmed V and J ends, which lost 8 bases and 10 bases, there was a span of 14 bases. The CDR3 loop spans 11 amino acids. In DNA, the CDR3 is TGTGCCAGCCGGGGGGTTGGGTTAGCTTTCTTT. This gives the protein CASRGVGLAFF.

The chain employs TRBV30 and TRBJ1-2, with TRBD1 matching over 10 bases. The CDR3 loop spans 14 amino acids. The V gene end was trimmed by 4 bases and the J gene end by 4 bases; junction bases not matched to a gene: 6. Per the germline V gene, CDR1 is GTSNPN and CDR2 is SVGIG (reference sequence). The CDR3 coding sequence is TGTGCCTGGACCACGACAGGGGGCTTCTATGGCTACACCTTC. This gives the protein CAWTTTGGFYGYTF.

The gene calls are TRBV5-1 and TRBJ2-3; tentatively, D is TRBD2 (6 bases). Between the trimmed V and J ends, which lost 0 bases and 2 bases, there was a span of 13 bases. In germline, CDR1 is SGHRS, CDR2 YFSETQ. This CDR3 spans 16 amino acids. The CDR3 protein is CASSLGSGVFTDTQYF. The DNA for the CDR3 is TGCGCCAGCAGCTTGGGGTCGGGGGTGTTCACAGATACGCAGTATTTT.

Of note for this clone: A junction boundary mismatches the germline segment, possibly from a read error. The chain is built from TRBV27 and TRBJ2-1, with TRBD2 matching over 9 bases. The CDR3 is 15 residues long. From germline, CDR1 is MNHEY and CDR2 SMNVEV (reference sequence). The CDR3 coding sequence is TGTGCAAGCAGTTATACCAGCGGGAGGAGCAATGAGCAGTTCTTC. Translated: CASSYTSGRSNEQFF.

J is TRBJ1-5 and V is TRBV15; D is perhaps TRBD1 (6 bases). The CDR3 is made up of 17 amino acids. V was trimmed by 1 base and J by 4 bases, leaving 17 bases between them. Germline CDR1 LNHNV, CDR2 YYDKDF (reference sequence). The CDR3, as DNA: TGTGCCACCAGCAGAGGGACAGCAGTCAGTGTAAATCAGCCCCAGCATTTT. Amino acids: CATSRGTAVSVNQPQHF.